The following is a T cell receptor beta chain sequence with its context. The sample has other DNA sequences that encode this CDR3 too. This entry belongs to a study of shared clonotypes between healthy human individuals. In the study overall: Samples came from a couple of female and three male donors aged 18 to 49.

TCRdb's copy holds only in-frame clones and misses some; the assay was immunoSEQ multiplex PCR. The sample lists millions of clones, about 92% occurring once. This CDR3 has 12 residues. The V end was cut by 2 bases, the J end by 3 bases, with 4 bases between. Germline V gene sequence: CDR1 SGHVS, CDR2 FNYEAQ. The specimen was naive CD4+ T cells sorted from blood. Subset of the sample: CD45RA+ positively selected. The rearrangement uses TRBV7-6 and TRBJ2-5; D gene unclear. This clonotype was obtained from a man aged 18 to 30 in good health. The CDR3 loop is CASSLTEETQYF. The CDR3 DNA sequence: TGTGCCAGCAGCTTAACGGAAGAGACCCAGTACTTC.